These 15 T cell receptor beta chains came from one sample sequenced in a study of Graves' ophthalmopathy and Graves' hyperthyroidism. Scientists amplified the TCR beta CDR3 regions from RNA transcripts. First-round RT-PCR relied on HTBI primers, and a second-round multiplex PCR came next. TCRdb re-called the multiplex PCR reads through MiXCR, storing one row per CDR3 protein. The top ten clones hold around 10% of a sample with 900,000 to 1,200,000 distinct CDR3 sequences, about two fifths of them seen once. Sequencing used peripheral blood or thyroid tissue (not recorded which). The receptor source for this set is an adult man with Graves' hyperthyroidism.

Comment on this clonotype: A much larger clone lies one base from this, so it may be a read error. V usage is TRBV4-1 and J usage is TRBJ2-5, with TRBD2 as a possible D gene (5 bases). CDR1 and CDR2 from the germline V gene are MGHRA and YSYEKL. The CDR3 extends over 15 amino acids. Here the CDR3 DNA reads TGCACCAGCAGCCAAGATTGGGCGGGCGGTGAGACCCAGTACTTC. Amino acid sequence: CTSSQDWAGGETQYF.

The CDR3 sequence: CASSHLTGASTGELFF. Here the CDR3 DNA reads TGCGCCAGCAGCCACCTCACAGGGGCATCCACCGGGGAGCTGTTTTTT. This chain connects TRBV4-1 to TRBJ2-2; TRBD1 matches 7 bases. The CDR3 sequence is 16 residues long. V was clipped by 3 bases and J by 4 bases; unmatched bases: 8. Per the germline V gene, CDR1 is MGHRA and CDR2 is YSYEKL.

The rearrangement uses TRBV30 and TRBJ2-5, with TRBD2 matching over 7 bases. The trim removed 8 bases at V and 1 base at J, leaving 4 bases unmatched. CDR1 is GTSNPN and CDR2 is SVGIG in the germline V gene (reference sequence). The CDR3 contains 12 residues. CDR3 DNA: TGTGCCAGAGGCGGGGGCCAAGAGACCCAGTACTTC. Its translation: CARGGGQETQYF.

This clonotype occurred many times. This rearrangement joins TRBV27 to TRBJ2-5; D is unclear. V lost 5 bases and J lost 1, with 5 bases in between. The CDR3 loop spans 12 amino acids. The germline V gene has CDR1 MNHEY and CDR2 SMNVEV (reference sequence). In nucleotides, the CDR3 is TGTGCCAGCAGTAATCCCCAAGAGACCCAGTACTTC. Protein sequence: CASSNPQETQYF.

V and J are TRBV11-2 and TRBJ2-7, with 7 nucleotides matching TRBD2. This CDR3 contains 15 residues. CDR1 and CDR2 from the germline V gene are SGHAT and FQNNGV. V trimming: 0 bases; J trimming: 5 bases; junction bases outside the gene matches: 7. The CDR3 coding sequence is TGTGCCAGCAGCTTAGACGGATCCCGGGGGGACGAGCAGTACTTC. This gives the protein CASSLDGSRGDEQYF.

The V call is TRBV20-1, the J call TRBJ1-6, with 8 bases lining up with TRBD1. This CDR3 region has 14 residues. Looked up from germline, CDR1 is DFQATT and CDR2 is SNEGSKA (reference sequence). V lost 4 bases, J lost 9 bases, and 8 bases stayed unmatched. The CDR3 region is CSATRQGNSSPLHF. Written as DNA, the CDR3 is TGCAGTGCTACCAGACAGGGGAATAGTTCACCCCTCCACTTT.

As to this clonotype: The germline gene is not matched at one end of the junction; a read error may be the cause. The CDR3 DNA follows: TGTGCCAGCGGCTTACCACAGATACCCACGCAGTATTTT. Its translation is CASGLPQIPTQYF. This sequence joins TRBV7-9 and TRBJ2-3; D remains unclear. Germline CDR1 is SEHNR and CDR2 is FQNEAQ (reference sequence). The CDR3 has 13 residues.

This clonotype was recorded at least ten times. This chain uses TRBV20-1 with TRBJ2-6; unclear D gene. The ends were cut back, 3 bases at V and 4 bases at J, with 1 base in the middle. The CDR3 extends over 11 amino acids. Germline-derived CDR1 and CDR2 are DFQATT and SNEGSKA (reference sequence). CDR3: CSASGANVLTF. In nucleotides, the CDR3 is TGCAGTGCTAGCGGGGCCAACGTCCTGACTTTC.

This clonotype was seen repeatedly, ten times or more. V gene TRBV20-1 combines with J gene TRBJ2-7; tentative D call: TRBD1 (6 bases). CDR3 size: 14 residues. Trimming removed 5 bases at V and 0 bases at J, with 14 bases between. CDR1 and CDR2 from the germline V gene are DFQATT and SNEGSKA (reference sequence). The CDR3 loop reads CSASRQVASYEQYF. CDR3 sequence (DNA): TGCAGTGCTTCGAGACAGGTTGCCTCCTACGAGCAGTACTTC.

The chain links TRBV6-2 or TRBV6-3 to TRBJ2-2; 8 bases fit TRBD1. Germline lookup yields CDR1 MNHEY and CDR2 SVGEGT. V gave up 7 bases and J gave up 7 bases; unmatched junction bases: 5. CDR3 length: 13 residues. CDR3 coding DNA: TGTGCCAGCATCAGCAGGGGGCTCGGGGAGCTGTTTTTT. As protein: CASISRGLGELFF.

This chain links TRBV5-1 with TRBJ2-7, with 8 nucleotides matching TRBD2. V dropped 5 bases and J dropped 7; count of bases not matched to a gene: 5. This CDR3 is built from 12 residues. Germline CDR1 SGHRS, CDR2 YFSETQ. The CDR3 loop reads CASRSGSVEQYF. Here the CDR3 DNA reads TGCGCCAGCAGGAGCGGGAGTGTTGAGCAGTACTTC. The full variable domain, with the rest looked up from reference TRBV5-1 and TRBJ2-7, is KAGVTQTPRYLIKTRGQQVTLSCSPISGHRSVSWYQQTPGQGLQFLFEYFSETQRNKGNFPGRFSGRQFSNSRSEMNVSTLELGDSALYLCASRSGSVEQYFGPGTRLTVT.

This clonotype occurred many times. V and J are TRBV13 and TRBJ2-5, with 9 bases identical to TRBD1. The CDR3 has 15 amino acids. Germline V lookup: CDR1 PRHDT, CDR2 FYEKMQ (reference sequence). Trimming cost V 5 bases and J 0 bases; bases outside gene matches: 4. CDR3 protein: CASSGGQGDQETQYF. The CDR3 nucleotides are TGTGCCAGCAGCGGGGGACAGGGCGACCAAGAGACCCAGTACTTC.

This clonotype was observed a few times. V gene TRBV6-6 combines with J gene TRBJ1-1; D not certain. Germline V lookup: CDR1 MNHNY, CDR2 SVGAGI (reference sequence). The length of the CDR3 is 15 residues. Between the trimmed V and J ends, which lost 4 bases and 3 bases, there was a span of 15 bases. The CDR3 nucleotides read TGTGCCAGCAGTTTAACCCAACAGAGTCACACTGAAGCTTTCTTT. Residues: CASSLTQQSHTEAFF.

This clonotype was seen ten or more times. The J gene is TRBJ2-2, the V gene TRBV12-3 or TRBV12-4; the D is unclear. V was clipped by 7 bases and J by 7 bases, with 22 bases between them. CDR3 size: 16 residues. The CDR3 DNA reads as TGTGCCAGCACCCTCGGTAGTGAACTAACTGGCGGGGAGCTGTTTTTT. Protein: CASTLGSELTGGELFF.

This chain connects TRBV7-2 to TRBJ1-2; 9 bases line up with TRBD1. The CDR3 covers 12 residues. V shed 5 bases, J shed 9 bases, and the junction held 4 bases outside the gene matches. Per germline, CDR1 SGHTA and CDR2 FQGNSA. CDR3 nucleotide sequence: TGTGCCAGCAGCCGGGACAGGGCAAGCTACACCTTC. This codes for CASSRDRASYTF.